Shown below are 25 T cell receptor beta chains from a single sample sequenced in a study of cytomegalovirus exposure and HLA in healthy donors. The PCR made use of 60 Vbeta and 13 Jbeta primers. Profiling relied on immunoSEQ multiplex PCR, and the TCRdb table lists in-frame clones only, not all of them. The sample yields over 110,000 clones, around 82% seen once. Sequenced: PBMCs. These receptors were collected from a woman aged 40 to 49 in good health and CMV-seropositive.

The J gene is TRBJ2-7, the V gene TRBV27, with TRBD1 identical over 9 bases. This CDR3 spans 14 amino acids. The V segment lost 6 bases and the J segment 6 bases; nucleotides outside the gene matches: 9. CDR1 MNHEY and CDR2 SMNVEV come from the germline V gene (reference sequence). The CDR3 region is CASSSGTGIAEQYF. The CDR3 DNA follows: TGTGCCAGCAGCTCGGGGACAGGGATTGCCGAGCAGTACTTC.

The CDR3 is CASRIPGGVADTQYF. In DNA form, the CDR3 reads TGTGCCAGCAGAATCCCTGGCGGGGTAGCAGATACGCAGTATTTT. V gene TRBV7-8 combines with J gene TRBJ2-3, with D tentatively TRBD2 (6 bases). Trimming took off 6 bases at V and 4 bases at J, with 17 bases between the two ends. This CDR3 is built from 15 residues. CDR1 SGHVS and CDR2 FQNEAQ come from the germline V gene.

The V and J genes are TRBV6-1 and TRBJ2-3, with a tentative D call TRBD1 (6 bases). Germline V gene lookup returns CDR1 MNHNS and CDR2 SASEGT. CDR3 length: 15 amino acids. The V gene lost 6 bases and the J gene lost 6 bases, with 19 bases spanning the gap. This CDR3 is CASSLDSRSFDTQYF. The CDR3 DNA follows: TGTGCCAGCAGCTTGGACAGTCGGAGTTTCGATACGCAGTATTTT.

Comment on this clone: Other nucleotide sequences from this sample produce the same CDR3. The chain links TRBV7-9 to TRBJ1-1, with a possible D match to TRBD1 (5 bases). From germline, CDR1 is SEHNR and CDR2 FQNEAQ (reference sequence). This CDR3 is 14 amino acids long. V was pared by 2 bases and J by 0 bases, with 7 bases between. The CDR3 reads CASSLTGLNTEAFF. CDR3 in DNA: TGTGCCAGCAGCTTAACAGGATTGAACACTGAAGCTTTCTTT.

The chain links TRBV5-4 to TRBJ2-1; 11 nucleotides agree with TRBD2. Germline V CDR1 and CDR2: SGHNT, YYREEE (reference sequence). V shed 3 bases, J shed 5 bases, and the junction held 4 bases outside the gene matches. There are 15 residues in the CDR3. Here the CDR3 reads CASSWGTSGHNEQFF. The CDR3 coding sequence is TGTGCCAGCAGCTGGGGGACTAGCGGACACAATGAGCAGTTCTTC.

This chain uses TRBV19 with TRBJ2-4, with a tentative D call TRBD1 (6 bases). This CDR3 is built from 15 residues. The V and J ends lost 4 bases and 0 bases respectively, with 10 bases between them. Germline V CDR1 and CDR2: LNHDA, SQIVND (reference sequence). The DNA of the CDR3 is TGTGCCAGTAGTACCTCACAGGGAGCCAAAAACATTCAGTACTTC. Translation gives CASSTSQGAKNIQYF. The full variable domain, in which reference TRBV19 and TRBJ2-4 provide the parts outside the CDR3, is DGGITQSPKYLFRKEGQNVTLSCEQNLNHDAMYWYRQDPGQGLRLIYYSQIVNDFQKGDIAEGYSVSREKKESFPLTVTSAQKNPTAFYLCASSTSQGAKNIQYFGAGTRLSVL.

The rearrangement links TRBV11-2 to TRBJ2-1, with 9 positions matching TRBD2. V lost 0 bases, J lost 4 bases, and 4 bases stayed unmatched. The CDR3 length is 16 residues. CDR1 SGHAT and CDR2 FQNNGV come from the germline V gene. CDR3 sequence: CASSLELAGGYNEQFF. CDR3 DNA: TGTGCCAGCAGCTTAGAACTAGCGGGTGGGTACAATGAGCAGTTCTTC.

The chain links TRBV25-1 to TRBJ2-1; D perhaps matches TRBD1 (6 bases). The CDR3 is made up of 14 amino acids. V was shortened by 7 bases and J by 3 bases, with 13 bases between the two germline ends. Looked up from germline, CDR1 is MGHDK and CDR2 is SYGVNS. CDR3 residues: CASTPGHIYNEQFF. In DNA, the CDR3 is TGTGCCAGCACCCCGGGACATATCTACAATGAGCAGTTCTTC.

The chain carries TRBV27 and TRBJ1-1; D ambiguous. The CDR3 extends over 14 amino acids. The V gene's germline CDR1 is MNHEY and CDR2 SMNVEV (reference sequence). Trimming pared 6 bases from V and 6 bases from J, leaving 17 bases between. DNA of the CDR3: TGTGCCAGCAGCCCCGCGGGCGGGGAGCCTGAAGCTTTCTTT. As protein: CASSPAGGEPEAFF.

The gene calls are TRBV18 and TRBJ2-5; TRBD1 agrees at 11 bases. There are 16 residues in the CDR3. The germline V gene encodes CDR1 KGHSH and CDR2 LQKENI. V lost 6 bases and J lost 4; bases outside the gene matches: 10. CDR3 nucleotide sequence: TGTGCCAGCTCGCCGCGCGGACAGGGGGCTGGAGAGACCCAGTACTTC. It codes for CASSPRGQGAGETQYF.

The V call is TRBV10-2, the J call TRBJ1-2; 11 bases are shared with TRBD1. Trimming cost V 8 bases and J 1 base; bases outside gene matches: 6. The CDR3 has 15 amino acids. The germline gives CDR1 WSHSY, CDR2 SAAADI. The CDR3 sequence is CASWTGGLDNYGYTF. For the CDR3, the DNA is TGCGCCAGCTGGACAGGGGGCCTTGATAACTATGGCTACACCTTC.

The J gene is TRBJ1-1, the V gene TRBV30; D not certain. V lost 2 bases, J lost 4 bases, and 11 bases lay in between. Germline lookup yields CDR1 GTSNPN and CDR2 SVGIG (reference sequence). This CDR3 is 13 amino acids long. The CDR3 bases are TGTGCCTGGAGTTATAACCCGGGCACTGAAGCTTTCTTT. Its translation is CAWSYNPGTEAFF.

This clone was observed a few times. The chain combines TRBV6-5 with TRBJ2-1; 9 bases are a match to TRBD2. CDR3 length: 16 amino acids. The junction had 10 bases not matched to a gene; V was cut back by 2 bases and J by 8 bases. Per germline, CDR1 MNHEY and CDR2 SVGAGI. The CDR3 nucleotides read TGTGCCAGCAGTTACGTCGATAGCGGGAGACATGATGAGCAGTTCTTC. Its translation: CASSYVDSGRHDEQFF.

This clone was observed a handful of times. V usage is TRBV2 and J usage is TRBJ1-1; weak D call: TRBD1 (5 bases). V lost 6 bases, J lost 0 bases, and 17 bases lay in between. In germline, CDR1 is SNHLY, CDR2 FYNNEI. The CDR3 sequence is 16 residues long. The CDR3 DNA reads TGTGCCAGCAGGGGGCTGACAACGGTGATGAACACTGAAGCTTTCTTT. It encodes CASRGLTTVMNTEAFF.

This chain connects TRBV18 to TRBJ2-2, with D unclear. CDR3 size: 12 residues. V shed 6 bases and J shed 7 bases, with 9 bases lying between them. Germline CDR1 KGHSH, CDR2 LQKENI. The CDR3 loop is CASSLEFGELFF. The CDR3 coding sequence is TGTGCCAGCTCTCTGGAGTTCGGGGAGCTGTTTTTT. Full variable domain (rest looked up from reference TRBV18 and TRBJ2-2): NAGVMQNPRHLVRRRGQEARLRCSPMKGHSHVYWYRQLPEEGLKFMVYLQKENIIDESGMPKERFSAEFPKEGPSILRIQQVVRGDSAAYFCASSLEFGELFFGEGSRLTVL.

This chain links TRBV4-1 with TRBJ2-1; tentative D call: TRBD1 (5 bases). The CDR3 length is 16 residues. Trimming took 1 base from V and 1 from J, leaving 11 bases between them. Germline loops: CDR1 MGHRA, CDR2 YSYEKL. The CDR3 DNA is TGCGCCAGCAGCCAAGGGGGTAGACAGTCCTACAATGAGCAGTTCTTC. Translating it yields CASSQGGRQSYNEQFF.

The V call is TRBV15, the J call TRBJ1-2; TRBD1 matches 8 bases. The CDR3 sequence is 15 residues long. The germline CDR1 and CDR2 sequences are LNHNV and YYDKDF (reference sequence). Trimming removed 8 bases from V and 0 bases from J; junction bases left unmatched: 8. CDR3 residues: CATLPTGDPNYGYTF. CDR3 nucleotide sequence: TGTGCCACCCTCCCGACAGGGGATCCTAACTATGGCTACACCTTC. The full variable domain, completed using reference TRBV15 and TRBJ1-2, is DAMVIQNPRYQVTQFGKPVTLSCSQTLNHNVMYWYQQKSSQAPKLLFHYYDKDFNNEADTPDNFQSRRPNTSFCFLDIRSPGLGDTAMYLCATLPTGDPNYGYTFGSGTRLTVV.

The chain has TRBV5-1 and TRBJ1-5, with unresolved D. Trimming shortened V by 2 bases and J by 1 base, and 4 bases separated the two germline ends. CDR3 length: 13 amino acids. Germline CDR1 and CDR2: SGHRS and YFSETQ. CDR3 sequence: CASSFESNQPQHF. DNA for the CDR3: TGCGCCAGCAGCTTTGAGAGCAATCAGCCCCAGCATTTT. Complete variable domain (other parts from reference TRBV5-1 and TRBJ1-5): KAGVTQTPRYLIKTRGQQVTLSCSPISGHRSVSWYQQTPGQGLQFLFEYFSETQRNKGNFPGRFSGRQFSNSRSEMNVSTLELGDSALYLCASSFESNQPQHFGDGTRLSIL.

The V gene is TRBV5-8, the J gene TRBJ1-4; D gene uncertain. CDR1 is SGHTS, CDR2 YDEGEE, per germline. Trimming stripped 0 bases from V and 7 bases from J, with 10 bases between. The CDR3 loop spans 14 amino acids. The CDR3 coding sequence is TGTGCCAGCAGCTTGGGGCAGTCCGTTGAAAAACTGTTTTTT. Protein sequence: CASSLGQSVEKLFF.

The chain recombines TRBV5-4 with TRBJ2-5; 8 nucleotides line up with TRBD2. The V gene's germline CDR1 is SGHNT and CDR2 YYREEE (reference sequence). Germline trimming cut 0 bases from V and 1 base from J; bases unmatched to any gene: 2. The CDR3 runs 15 residues. The CDR3 is CASSLAGTSQETQYF. CDR3 sequence (DNA): TGTGCCAGCAGCTTGGCCGGGACTAGCCAAGAGACCCAGTACTTC.

The chain recombines TRBV13 with TRBJ2-3, with 10 positions matching TRBD2. After removal of 5 bases from V and 3 bases from J, the junction contained 5 bases not matched to a gene. This CDR3 comprises 15 residues. Germline V gene sequence: CDR1 PRHDT, CDR2 FYEKMQ (reference sequence). The CDR3 coding sequence is TGTGCCAGCAGCCCAGCGGGAGGGCATACAGATACGCAGTATTTT. Amino acids: CASSPAGGHTDTQYF. Supplemented by reference TRBV13 and TRBJ2-3, the full variable domain reads AAGVIQSPRHLIKEKRETATLKCYPIPRHDTVYWYQQGPGQDPQFLISFYEKMQSDKGSIPDRFSAQQFSDYHSELNMSSLELGDSALYFCASSPAGGHTDTQYFGPGTRLTVL.

The genes are TRBV2 and TRBJ1-1; no firm D call. The germline V gene encodes CDR1 SNHLY and CDR2 FYNNEI. This CDR3 comprises 15 residues. Trimming took 10 bases from V and 0 from J, leaving 18 bases between them. The CDR3 loop reads CATPMGAALNTEAFF. The CDR3 nucleotides read TGTGCCACCCCAATGGGAGCAGCCTTGAACACTGAAGCTTTCTTT. The full variable domain, completed using reference TRBV2 and TRBJ1-1, is EPEVTQTPSHQVTQMGQEVILRCVPISNHLYFYWYRQILGQKVEFLVSFYNNEISEKSEIFDDQFSVERPDGSNFTLKIRSTKLEDSAMYFCATPMGAALNTEAFFGQGTRLTVV.

The chain links TRBV30 to TRBJ1-5; a possible D gene is TRBD1 (6 bases). V dropped 2 bases and J dropped 4 bases, with 9 bases sitting between them. The CDR3 contains 13 residues. Germline V lookup: CDR1 GTSNPN, CDR2 SVGIG (reference sequence). The CDR3 bases are TGTGCCTGGAGTTTACAGGGTAATCAGCCCCAGCATTTT. Amino acid sequence: CAWSLQGNQPQHF.

This clone has only a few counts. The V gene is TRBV11-3, the J gene TRBJ2-3; 8 bases line up with TRBD2. The V gene's germline CDR1 is SGHNT and CDR2 YENEEA. V was pared by 4 bases and J by 0 bases, with 3 bases of the junction left unmatched. The CDR3 is 15 amino acids. CDR3 sequence (DNA): TGTGCCAGCAGCTCGGGGGGGGTTAGCACAGATACGCAGTATTTT. Its translation: CASSSGGVSTDTQYF. The whole variable domain, remainder taken from reference TRBV11-3 and TRBJ2-3, is EAGVVQSPRYKIIEKKQPVAFWCNPISGHNTLYWYLQNLGQGPELLIRYENEEAVDDSQLPKDRFSAERLKGVDSTLKIQPAELGDSAVYLCASSSGGVSTDTQYFGPGTRLTVL.

The CDR3 DNA reads as TGTGCCAGCAGCGTAGCTACGAGCCCGAACACCGGGGAGCTGTTTTTT. It codes for CASSVATSPNTGELFF. This chain uses TRBV9 with TRBJ2-2; no clear D gene. From germline, CDR1 is SGDLS and CDR2 YYNGEE. The ends were cut back, 0 bases at V and 0 bases at J, with 9 bases in the middle. CDR3 size: 16 residues. Full variable domain (rest looked up from reference TRBV9 and TRBJ2-2): DSGVTQTPKHLITATGQRVTLRCSPRSGDLSVYWYQQSLDQGLQFLIQYYNGEERAKGNILERFSAQQFPDLHSELNLSSLELGDSALYFCASSVATSPNTGELFFGEGSRLTVL.